This T cell receptor beta chain is from a study of early T cells in non-severe SARS-CoV-2 infection. This clonotype was observed a handful of times. TCRdb reanalysed the 5' RACE reads using MiXCR and keeps one entry per CDR3 protein. This table holds tens of thousands of distinct CDR3 sequences, just under 15% found once. Sequenced sample: whole blood. The clonotype was recovered from an adult who was a healthcare worker with PCR-confirmed SARS-CoV-2 infection or an uninfected control (not recorded which).

CDR3 sequence: CASSLVIGAGGQETQYF. CDR3 nucleotides: TGCGCCAGCAGCTTGGTGATAGGAGCGGGGGGCCAAGAGACCCAGTACTTC. This chain joins TRBV5-1 and TRBJ2-5, with 9 bases fitting TRBD2. V dropped 0 bases and J dropped 1; count of bases not matched to a gene: 7. CDR3 length equals 17 residues. From germline, CDR1 is SGHRS and CDR2 YFSETQ.